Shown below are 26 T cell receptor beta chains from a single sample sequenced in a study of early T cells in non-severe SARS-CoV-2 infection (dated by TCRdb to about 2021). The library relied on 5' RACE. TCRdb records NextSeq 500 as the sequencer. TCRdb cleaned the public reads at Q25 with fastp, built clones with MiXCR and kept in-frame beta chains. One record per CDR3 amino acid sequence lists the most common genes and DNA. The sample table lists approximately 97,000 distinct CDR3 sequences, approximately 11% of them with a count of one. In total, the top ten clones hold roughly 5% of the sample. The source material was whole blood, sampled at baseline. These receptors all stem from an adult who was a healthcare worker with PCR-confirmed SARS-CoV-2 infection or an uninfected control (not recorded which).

DNA for the CDR3: TGTGCCAGTAGTATATGGGACAGCAACACTGAAGCTTTCTTT. It yields the protein CASSIWDSNTEAFF. The V gene is TRBV19, the J gene TRBJ1-1, with 7 bases fitting TRBD1. The CDR3 length is 14 residues. The germline CDR1 and CDR2 sequences are LNHDA and SQIVND (reference sequence). With 2 bases clipped from V and 2 bases from J, the junction kept 2 bases outside the gene matches.

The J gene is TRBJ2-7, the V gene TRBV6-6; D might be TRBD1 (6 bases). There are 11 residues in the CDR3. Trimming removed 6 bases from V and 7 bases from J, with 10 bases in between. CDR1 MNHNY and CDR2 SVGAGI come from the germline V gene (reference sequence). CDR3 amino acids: CASREQGEQYF. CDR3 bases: TGTGCCAGCAGAGAACAGGGTGAGCAGTACTTC.

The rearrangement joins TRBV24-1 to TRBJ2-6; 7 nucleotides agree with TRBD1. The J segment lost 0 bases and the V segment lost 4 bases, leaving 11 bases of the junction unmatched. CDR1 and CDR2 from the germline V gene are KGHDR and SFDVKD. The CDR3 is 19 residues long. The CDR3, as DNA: TGTGCCACCAGTGACACTAGAACAGGGGCAGGCTCTGGGGCCAACGTCCTGACTTTC. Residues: CATSDTRTGAGSGANVLTF.

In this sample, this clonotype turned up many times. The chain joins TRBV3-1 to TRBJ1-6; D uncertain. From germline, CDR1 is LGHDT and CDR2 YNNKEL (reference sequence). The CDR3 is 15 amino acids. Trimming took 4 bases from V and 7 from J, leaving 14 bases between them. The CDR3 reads CASSRGNGRNSPLHF. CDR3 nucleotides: TGTGCCAGCAGCCGAGGGAATGGCAGGAATTCACCCCTCCACTTT.

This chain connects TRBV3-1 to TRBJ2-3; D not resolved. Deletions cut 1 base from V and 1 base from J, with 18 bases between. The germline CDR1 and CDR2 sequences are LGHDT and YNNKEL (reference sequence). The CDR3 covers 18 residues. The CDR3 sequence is CASSQAGPTSLGTDTQYF. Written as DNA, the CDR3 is TGTGCCAGCAGCCAAGCGGGCCCAACTTCCTTGGGCACAGATACGCAGTATTTT.

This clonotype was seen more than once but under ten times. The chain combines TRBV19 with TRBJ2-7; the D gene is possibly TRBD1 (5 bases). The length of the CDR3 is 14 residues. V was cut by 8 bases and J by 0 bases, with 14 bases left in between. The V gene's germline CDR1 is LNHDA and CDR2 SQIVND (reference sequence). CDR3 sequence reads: CASSPGLNSYEQYF. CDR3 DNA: TGTGCCAGTTCACCAGGGCTAAACTCCTACGAGCAGTACTTC.

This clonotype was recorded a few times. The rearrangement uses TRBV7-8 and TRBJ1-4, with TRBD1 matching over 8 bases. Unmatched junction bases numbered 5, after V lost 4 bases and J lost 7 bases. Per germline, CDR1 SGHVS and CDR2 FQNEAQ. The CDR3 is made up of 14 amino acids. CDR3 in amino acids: CASSSGGFSEKLFF. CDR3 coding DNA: TGTGCCAGCAGCTCAGGGGGCTTCAGTGAAAAACTGTTTTTT. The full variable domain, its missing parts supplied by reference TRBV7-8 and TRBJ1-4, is GAGVSQSPRYKVAKRGQDVALRCDPISGHVSLFWYQQALGQGPEFLTYFQNEAQLDKSGLPSDRFFAERPEGSVSTLKIQRTQQEDSAVYLCASSSGGFSEKLFFGSGTQLSVL.

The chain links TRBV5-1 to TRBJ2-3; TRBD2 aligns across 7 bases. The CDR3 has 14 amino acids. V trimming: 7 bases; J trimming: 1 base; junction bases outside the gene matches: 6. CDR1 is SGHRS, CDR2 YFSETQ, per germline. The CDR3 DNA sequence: TGCGCCAGCGGACTAGGAGAAGGCACAGATACGCAGTATTTT. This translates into CASGLGEGTDTQYF.

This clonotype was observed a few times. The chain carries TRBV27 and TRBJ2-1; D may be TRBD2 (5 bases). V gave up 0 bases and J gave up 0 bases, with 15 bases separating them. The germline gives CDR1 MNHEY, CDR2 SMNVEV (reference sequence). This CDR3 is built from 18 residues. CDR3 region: CASSLSSWLAVSYNEQFF. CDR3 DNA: TGTGCCAGCAGTTTATCATCATGGCTAGCAGTCTCCTACAATGAGCAGTTCTTC.

This chain's CDR3 is CASTPRDSTYNEQFF. The CDR3 DNA reads as TGTGCCAGCACCCCCAGGGACAGCACTTACAATGAGCAGTTCTTC. This sequence joins TRBV9 and TRBJ2-1, with TRBD1 matching 7 bases. CDR1 SGDLS and CDR2 YYNGEE come from the germline V gene. The CDR3 is 15 residues long. V was clipped by 6 bases and J by 4 bases; unmatched bases: 10.

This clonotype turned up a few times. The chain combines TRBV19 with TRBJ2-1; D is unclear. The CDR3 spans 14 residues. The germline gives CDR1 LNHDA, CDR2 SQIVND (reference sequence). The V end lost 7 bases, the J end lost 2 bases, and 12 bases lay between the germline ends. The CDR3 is CASIRILPYNEQFF. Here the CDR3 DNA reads TGTGCCAGTATCCGGATTTTACCCTACAATGAGCAGTTCTTC.

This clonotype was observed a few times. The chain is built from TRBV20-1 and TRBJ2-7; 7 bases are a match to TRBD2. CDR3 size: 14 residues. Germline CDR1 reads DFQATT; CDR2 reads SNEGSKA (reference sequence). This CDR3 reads CSTSPGLVSVEQYF. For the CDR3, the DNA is TGCAGCACCAGCCCCGGACTAGTCTCAGTCGAGCAGTACTTC.

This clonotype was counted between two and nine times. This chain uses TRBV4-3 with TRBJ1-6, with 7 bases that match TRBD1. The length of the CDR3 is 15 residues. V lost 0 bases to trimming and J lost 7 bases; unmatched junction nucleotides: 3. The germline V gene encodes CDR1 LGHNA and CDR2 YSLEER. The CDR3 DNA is TGCGCCAGCAGCCAAGAGACAGGGCAGAATTCACCCCTCCACTTT. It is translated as CASSQETGQNSPLHF.

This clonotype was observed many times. The CDR3 DNA reads TGTGCCAGCAGCCAAGTCCAGGGCAGGAGTGGCCTGGGACTCGATGAGCAGTTCTTC. Its translation is CASSQVQGRSGLGLDEQFF. The rearrangement joins TRBV3-1 to TRBJ2-1; a weak D match, TRBD2 (6 bases). Trimming stripped 1 base from V and 8 bases from J, with 27 bases between. In germline, CDR1 is LGHDT, CDR2 YNNKEL (reference sequence). CDR3 length equals 19 residues.

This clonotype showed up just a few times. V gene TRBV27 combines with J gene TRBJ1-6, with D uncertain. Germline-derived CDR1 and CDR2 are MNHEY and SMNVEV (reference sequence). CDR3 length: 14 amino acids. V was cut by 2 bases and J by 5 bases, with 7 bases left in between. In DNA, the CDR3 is TGTGCCAGCAGTTTAGAGAGAAATAATTCACCCCTCCACTTT. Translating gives CASSLERNNSPLHF.

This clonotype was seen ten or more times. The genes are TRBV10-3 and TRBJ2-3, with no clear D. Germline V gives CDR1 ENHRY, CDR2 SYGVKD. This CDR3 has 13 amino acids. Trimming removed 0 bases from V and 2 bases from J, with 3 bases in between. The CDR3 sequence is CAISESDTDTQYF. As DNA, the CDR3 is TGTGCCATCAGTGAGTCAGACACAGATACGCAGTATTTT.

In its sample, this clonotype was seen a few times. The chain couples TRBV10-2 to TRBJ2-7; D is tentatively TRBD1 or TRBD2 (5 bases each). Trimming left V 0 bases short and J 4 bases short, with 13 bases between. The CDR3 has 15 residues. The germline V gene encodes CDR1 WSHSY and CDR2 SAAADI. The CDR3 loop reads CASSESRGAGYEQYF. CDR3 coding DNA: TGCGCCAGCAGTGAGTCCAGAGGGGCCGGATACGAGCAGTACTTC.

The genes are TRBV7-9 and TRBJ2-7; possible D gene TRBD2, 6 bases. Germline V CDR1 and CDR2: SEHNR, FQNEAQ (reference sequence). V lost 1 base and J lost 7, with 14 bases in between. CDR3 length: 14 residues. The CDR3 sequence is CASSLVEGSGEQYF. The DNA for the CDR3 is TGTGCCAGCAGCTTAGTGGAGGGATCGGGGGAGCAGTACTTC.

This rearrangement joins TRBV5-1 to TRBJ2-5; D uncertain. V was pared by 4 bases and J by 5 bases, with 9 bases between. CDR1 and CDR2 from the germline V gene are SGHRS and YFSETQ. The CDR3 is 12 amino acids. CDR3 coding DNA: TGCGCCAGCAGCCCCTCCCTCGAGACCCAGTACTTC. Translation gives CASSPSLETQYF.

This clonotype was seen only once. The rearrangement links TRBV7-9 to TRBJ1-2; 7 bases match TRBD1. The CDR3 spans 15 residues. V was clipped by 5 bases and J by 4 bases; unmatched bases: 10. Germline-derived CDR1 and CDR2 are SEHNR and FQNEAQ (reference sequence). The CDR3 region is CASSPRDSGSYGYTF. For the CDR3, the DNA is TGTGCCAGCAGCCCCCGGGACAGCGGAAGCTATGGCTACACCTTC.

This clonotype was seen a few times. CDR3 protein: CASSGLAGNTGELFF. CDR3 sequence (DNA): TGTGCCAGCAGCGGACTAGCGGGGAACACCGGGGAGCTGTTTTTT. This chain uses TRBV2 with TRBJ2-2; 11 bases agree with TRBD2. V lost 6 bases to trimming and J lost 1 base; unmatched junction nucleotides: 1. The germline V gene has CDR1 SNHLY and CDR2 FYNNEI. The length of the CDR3 is 15 residues.

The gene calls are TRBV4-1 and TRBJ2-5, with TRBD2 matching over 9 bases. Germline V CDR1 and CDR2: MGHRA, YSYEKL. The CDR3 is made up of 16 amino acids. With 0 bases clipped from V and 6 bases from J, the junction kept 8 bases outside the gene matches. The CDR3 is CASSQDLGGGVKTQYF. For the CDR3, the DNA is TGCGCCAGCAGCCAAGATTTGGGCGGGGGGGTTAAGACCCAGTACTTC.

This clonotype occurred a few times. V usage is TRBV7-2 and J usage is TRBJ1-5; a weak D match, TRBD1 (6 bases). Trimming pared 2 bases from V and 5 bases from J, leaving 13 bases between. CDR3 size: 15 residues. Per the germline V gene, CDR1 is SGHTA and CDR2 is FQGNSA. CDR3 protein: CASSLRGAMDQPQHF. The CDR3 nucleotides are TGTGCCAGCAGCTTACGGGGGGCGATGGATCAGCCCCAGCATTTT. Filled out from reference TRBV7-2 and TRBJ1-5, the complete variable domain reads GAGVSQSPSNKVTEKGKDVELRCDPISGHTALYWYRQSLGQGLEFLIYFQGNSAPDKSGLPSDRFSAERTGGSVSTLTIQRTQQEDSAVYLCASSLRGAMDQPQHFGDGTRLSIL.

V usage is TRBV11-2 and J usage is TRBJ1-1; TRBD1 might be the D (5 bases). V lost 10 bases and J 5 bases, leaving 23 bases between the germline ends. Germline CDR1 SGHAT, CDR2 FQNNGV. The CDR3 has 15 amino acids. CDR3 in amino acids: CATQRGGNRRTEAFF. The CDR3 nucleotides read TGTGCCACCCAGCGGGGGGGGAACCGAAGAACTGAAGCTTTCTTT.

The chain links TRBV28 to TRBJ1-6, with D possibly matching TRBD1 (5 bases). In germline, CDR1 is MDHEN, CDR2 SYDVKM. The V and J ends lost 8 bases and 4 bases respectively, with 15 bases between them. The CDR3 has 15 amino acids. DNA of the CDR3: TGTGCCAGCGGACCCGGACGGGGGTATAATTCACCCCTCCACTTT. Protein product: CASGPGRGYNSPLHF. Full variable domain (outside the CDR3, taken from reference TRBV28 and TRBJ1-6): DVKVTQSSRYLVKRTGEKVFLECVQDMDHENMFWYRQDPGLGLRLIYFSYDVKMKEKGDIPEGYSVSREKKERFSLILESASTNQTSMYLCASGPGRGYNSPLHFGNGTRLTVT.

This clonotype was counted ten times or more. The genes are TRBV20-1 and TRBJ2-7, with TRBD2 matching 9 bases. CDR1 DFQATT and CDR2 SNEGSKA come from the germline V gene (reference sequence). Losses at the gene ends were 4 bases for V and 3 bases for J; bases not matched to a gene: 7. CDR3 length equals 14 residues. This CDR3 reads CSATTSGQIYEQYF. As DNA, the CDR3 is TGCAGTGCTACTACTAGCGGGCAAATCTACGAGCAGTACTTC.